The 9 T cell receptor beta chains below were found in one sample sequenced in a study of blood T cell repertoires in COVID-19 (dated by TCRdb to between 2020 and 2021). Receptor libraries were prepared by the immunoSEQ multiplex PCR assay. TCRdb took this table from immuneACCESS and kept in-frame rearrangements with V and J called. Such tables lack part of the clones; where checked against another copy, unresolved V genes explain under half of the gap, and the rest is unexplained. This sample lists around 250,000 clones; roughly 88% were detected once. Approximately 6% of the sample lies in the top ten. The source material was peripheral blood. The source of these receptors is a woman of 80 years or more with COVID-19, enrolled during active disease.

This clone has just one count. The genes are TRBV6-1 and TRBJ2-3; TRBD2 aligns across 9 bases. Per germline, CDR1 MNHNS and CDR2 SASEGT. The CDR3 loop spans 19 amino acids. V was clipped by 2 bases and J by 3 bases; unmatched bases: 15. CDR3 coding DNA: TGTGCCAGCAGTGAAACCTACCGTTCTAGCGGGGCTAATACAGATACGCAGTATTTT. Its protein product is CASSETYRSSGANTDTQYF.

The chain uses TRBV28 and TRBJ2-5; 9 positions agree with TRBD2. From germline, CDR1 is MDHEN and CDR2 SYDVKM. The length of the CDR3 is 14 residues. The trim removed 6 bases at V and 2 bases at J, leaving 4 bases unmatched. The CDR3: CASSLGLAQETQYF. Here the CDR3 DNA reads TGTGCCAGCAGCCTCGGACTAGCGCAAGAGACCCAGTACTTC.

The J gene is TRBJ2-3, the V gene TRBV19; 12 nucleotides align to TRBD2. V shed 7 bases and J 0 bases; nucleotides not matched to a gene: 2. Germline V gene sequence: CDR1 LNHDA, CDR2 SQIVND (reference sequence). This CDR3 comprises 15 residues. In DNA form, the CDR3 reads TGTGCCAGTACCGGGACTAGCGGGAGCACAGATACGCAGTATTTT. Amino acids: CASTGTSGSTDTQYF. The full variable domain, its missing parts supplied by reference TRBV19 and TRBJ2-3, is DGGITQSPKYLFRKEGQNVTLSCEQNLNHDAMYWYRQDPGQGLRLIYYSQIVNDFQKGDIAEGYSVSREKKESFPLTVTSAQKNPTAFYLCASTGTSGSTDTQYFGPGTRLTVL.

J is TRBJ2-2 and V is TRBV3-1 (or the pseudogene TRBV3-2), with 8 bases aligning to TRBD2. With V trimmed by 0 bases and J by 4 bases, 10 bases remained unmatched. There are 18 residues in the CDR3. CDR1 and CDR2 from the germline V gene are LGHDT and YNNKEL (reference sequence). The CDR3 sequence is CASSQELRGGRITGELFF. The CDR3 nucleotides read TGTGCCAGCAGCCAAGAACTCCGGGGGGGCCGTATCACCGGGGAGCTGTTTTTT.

The V gene is TRBV4-2, the J gene TRBJ2-5, with 10 bases identical to TRBD2. The trim removed 0 bases at V and 4 bases at J, leaving 17 bases unmatched. The V gene's germline CDR1 is LGHNA and CDR2 YNFKEQ. The CDR3 is 20 amino acids. CDR3 sequence (DNA): TGTGCCAGCAGCCAAGATGGCCCCCGTCAAGCGGGGGGGTTTGTAGAGACCCAGTACTTC. Translation: CASSQDGPRQAGGFVETQYF.

The genes are TRBV4-3 and TRBJ2-3, with TRBD2 matching over 10 bases. The CDR3 runs to 17 residues. Germline-derived CDR1 and CDR2 are LGHNA and YSLEER. V dropped 0 bases and J dropped 3; count of bases not matched to a gene: 6. DNA for the CDR3: TGCGCCAGCAGCCAAGATAAAGCTAGCGGGGGTACAGATACGCAGTATTTT. It is translated as CASSQDKASGGTDTQYF.

The chain uses TRBV7-2 and TRBJ2-3; 8 bases agree with TRBD1. The CDR3 runs 14 residues. Trimming took 2 bases from V and 6 from J; bases not matched to a gene: 4. The V gene's germline CDR1 is SGHTA and CDR2 FQGNSA. The CDR3 protein is CASSLTGGRDTQYF. CDR3 bases: TGTGCCAGCAGCTTAACAGGGGGAAGGGATACGCAGTATTTT.

This clone was counted only a few times. This chain links TRBV10-3 with TRBJ2-7, with D maybe TRBD1 (6 bases). CDR1 and CDR2 from the germline V gene are ENHRY and SYGVKD. V lost 4 bases and J 0 bases, leaving 13 bases between the germline ends. The CDR3 has 15 residues. CDR3 DNA sequence: TGTGCCATCAGTGTATCCCGGGACAACTCCTACGAGCAGTACTTC. As protein: CAISVSRDNSYEQYF.

This clone appeared once. This sequence joins TRBV7-2 and TRBJ1-6; 8 positions match TRBD1. This CDR3 is built from 15 residues. In germline, CDR1 is SGHTA, CDR2 FQGNSA. The ends lost 4 bases at V and 6 bases at J; junction bases unmatched: 5. DNA of the CDR3: TGTGCCAGCAGCTCCCGGACAGGGTTTAATTCACCCCTCCACTTT. Protein: CASSSRTGFNSPLHF.